This T cell receptor beta chain came from a study of blood T cell repertoires in COVID-19. The wider study: T cells, B-cell-depleted T cells, or PBMCs provided the cDNA or gDNA that served as material.

Germline-derived CDR1 and CDR2 are MNHNS and SASEGT. The CDR3 runs to 13 residues. V lost 0 bases to trimming and J lost 8 bases, with 9 bases between them. The table came from immunoSEQ multiplex PCR; TCRdb's copy has only in-frame clones and leaves some out. The sample carries 210,000 or so clones, around 90% recorded once. The chain links TRBV6-1 to TRBJ2-3; the D is unclear. The sequence was obtained from a man aged 45-60 years with acute or convalescent COVID-19. Specimen: peripheral blood. The CDR3 nucleotides are TGTGCCAGCAGTGAAGCGCGCGTTGGTACGCAGTATTTT. Protein: CASSEARVGTQYF.